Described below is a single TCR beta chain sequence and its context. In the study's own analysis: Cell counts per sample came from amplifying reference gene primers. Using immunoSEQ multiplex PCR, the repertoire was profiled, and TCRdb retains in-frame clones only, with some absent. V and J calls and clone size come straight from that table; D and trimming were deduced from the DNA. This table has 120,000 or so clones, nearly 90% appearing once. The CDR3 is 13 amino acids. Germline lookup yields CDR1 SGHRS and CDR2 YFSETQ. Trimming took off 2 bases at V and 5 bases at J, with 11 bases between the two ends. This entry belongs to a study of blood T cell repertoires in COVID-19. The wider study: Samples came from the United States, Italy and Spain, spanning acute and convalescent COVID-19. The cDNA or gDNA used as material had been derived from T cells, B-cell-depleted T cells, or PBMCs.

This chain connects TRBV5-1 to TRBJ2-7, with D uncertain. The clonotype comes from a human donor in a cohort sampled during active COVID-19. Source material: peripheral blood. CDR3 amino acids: CASSLFSPDEQYF. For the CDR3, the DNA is TGCGCCAGCAGCTTATTCTCTCCTGACGAGCAGTACTTC.